A single sample is the source of the 24 T cell receptor beta chains below, sequenced in a study of control samples from healthy donors and cancer patients. Method: immunoSEQ multiplex PCR; TCRdb's copy keeps in-frame clones and lacks some. The sample yields approximately 150,000 clones, around nine tenths seen once. The sample consisted of blood. The receptors come from a woman aged 25 to 39 in good health.

This clone was seen a single time. The chain joins TRBV7-9 to TRBJ2-2; a weak D match, TRBD1 (6 bases). The CDR3 is 15 residues long. V dropped 2 bases and J dropped 6 bases, with 13 bases sitting between them. The germline CDR1 and CDR2 sequences are SEHNR and FQNEAQ (reference sequence). The CDR3 region is CASSLNRVGPGELFF. CDR3 in DNA: TGTGCCAGCAGCTTAAACAGGGTGGGCCCCGGGGAGCTGTTTTTT.

The chain carries TRBV9 and TRBJ1-2, with D uncertain. Germline CDR1 SGDLS, CDR2 YYNGEE. The CDR3 runs 16 residues. The germline V and J ends were trimmed by 4 bases and 4 bases, with 20 bases remaining between them. CDR3: CASSRSLSDEGYGYTF. Here the CDR3 DNA reads TGTGCCAGCAGCCGATCGTTGTCGGATGAGGGCTATGGCTACACCTTC. Full variable domain (outside the CDR3, taken from reference TRBV9 and TRBJ1-2): DSGVTQTPKHLITATGQRVTLRCSPRSGDLSVYWYQQSLDQGLQFLIQYYNGEERAKGNILERFSAQQFPDLHSELNLSSLELGDSALYFCASSRSLSDEGYGYTFGSGTRLTVV.

The chain is built from TRBV9 and TRBJ2-1; no definite D call. CDR1 is SGDLS, CDR2 YYNGEE, per germline. V lost 3 bases and J 2 bases, leaving 15 bases between the germline ends. This CDR3 region has 16 residues. The CDR3 DNA follows: TGTGCCAGCAGCGGACGAGCCGACCTCACCTACAATGAGCAGTTCTTC. It encodes CASSGRADLTYNEQFF.

The chain couples TRBV18 to TRBJ1-5, with a tentative D call TRBD1 (6 bases). Trimming took 6 bases from V and 0 from J, leaving 12 bases between them. This CDR3 is built from 15 residues. From germline, CDR1 is KGHSH and CDR2 LQKENI. The CDR3 DNA reads TGTGCCAGCTCCTACGGACAGCATAGCAATCAGCCCCAGCATTTT. It translates to CASSYGQHSNQPQHF.

The chain has TRBV9 and TRBJ1-2, with D unclear. Germline V gene data show CDR1 as SGDLS and CDR2 as YYNGEE. V lost 0 bases and J lost 3, with 9 bases in between. The length of the CDR3 is 14 residues. The CDR3 nucleotides read TGTGCCAGCAGCGTAGATCGGGGTGACTATGGCTACACCTTC. As protein: CASSVDRGDYGYTF.

The chain recombines TRBV6-4 with TRBJ1-1, with a weak D call TRBD1 (5 bases). There are 15 residues in the CDR3. Germline CDR1 is MRHNA and CDR2 is SNTAGT. V was shortened by 3 bases and J by 4 bases, with 15 bases between the two germline ends. The CDR3 coding sequence is TGTGCCAGCAGTGAGTCTAAACTAGGGACCACTGAAGCTTTCTTT. Amino acids: CASSESKLGTTEAFF.

This clone was observed a handful of times. The rearrangement uses TRBV19 and TRBJ1-5; TRBD1 is a possible D gene (5 bases). The CDR3 extends over 17 amino acids. Trimming took 5 bases from V and 3 from J, leaving 20 bases between them. Germline V lookup: CDR1 LNHDA, CDR2 SQIVND (reference sequence). The DNA for the CDR3 is TGTGCCAGTAGTCTGGCGGGACGCGGGGCACCCAATCAGCCCCAGCATTTT. Its translation is CASSLAGRGAPNQPQHF.

About this clone itself: Germline and junction disagree at one end, which may indicate a read error. The chain combines TRBV19 with TRBJ2-7; 7 positions agree with TRBD2. CDR3 length: 15 residues. The germline V gene has CDR1 LNHDA and CDR2 SQIVND (reference sequence). The CDR3 here is CAGSIGGGRPNEQYF. The CDR3 DNA reads as TGTGCCGGTAGTATAGGAGGCGGGAGACCAAACGAGCAGTACTTC.

CDR3: CASSPDHTTVQETQYF. The CDR3 nucleotides read TGCGCCAGCAGCCCCGACCACACTACGGTCCAAGAGACCCAGTACTTC. This sequence joins TRBV5-1 and TRBJ2-5, with unresolved D. CDR3 length: 16 amino acids. The germline V gene has CDR1 SGHRS and CDR2 YFSETQ. V lost 4 bases and J lost 1, with 17 bases in between.

The chain couples TRBV28 to TRBJ1-4; TRBD1 agrees at 7 bases. The CDR3 is made up of 18 amino acids. Germline trimming cut 6 bases from V and 0 bases from J; bases unmatched to any gene: 13. Germline V gives CDR1 MDHEN, CDR2 SYDVKM. The CDR3 coding sequence is TGTGCCAGCAGCCCCCGGTGGAGGGGGCCTGCAACTAATGAAAAACTGTTTTTT. Protein: CASSPRWRGPATNEKLFF.

V usage is TRBV7-3 and J usage is TRBJ2-3, with TRBD2 matching over 7 bases. V gave up 4 bases and J gave up 0 bases; unmatched junction bases: 1. Per germline, CDR1 SGHTA and CDR2 FQGTGA. This CDR3 is built from 14 residues. CDR3 DNA sequence: TGTGCCAGCAGCTCCGGGAGGAGCACAGATACGCAGTATTTT. It codes for CASSSGRSTDTQYF.

This chain joins TRBV24-1 and TRBJ1-5, with TRBD1 as a possible D gene (5 bases). From germline, CDR1 is KGHDR and CDR2 SFDVKD. This CDR3 contains 14 residues. Trimming cost V 5 bases and J 4 bases, with 11 bases left between them. The CDR3, as DNA: TGTGCCACCAGTGCCGGACAAGGGAATCAGCCCCAGCATTTT. Amino acids: CATSAGQGNQPQHF.

The rearrangement uses TRBV5-5 and TRBJ1-2, with D unresolved. Germline CDR1 and CDR2: SGHKS and YYEKEE (reference sequence). Deletions cut 2 bases from V and 2 bases from J, with 13 bases between. The CDR3 sequence is 15 residues long. CDR3 amino acids: CASSFGGQRNYGYTF. Here the CDR3 DNA reads TGTGCCAGCAGCTTTGGAGGGCAGCGCAACTATGGCTACACCTTC.

The V gene is TRBV12-3 or TRBV12-4, the J gene TRBJ2-5, with D uncertain. V lost 1 base, J lost 1 base, and 4 bases lay in between. The CDR3 is made up of 13 amino acids. CDR3 in amino acids: CASSLGPQETQYF. DNA for the CDR3: TGTGCCAGCAGTTTAGGGCCCCAAGAGACCCAGTACTTC.

This chain connects TRBV7-6 to TRBJ1-1; TRBD1 matches 11 bases. The germline V gene has CDR1 SGHVS and CDR2 FNYEAQ. J lost 4 bases, V lost 1 base, and 5 bases had no gene match. CDR3 size: 16 residues. The CDR3 coding sequence is TGTGCCAGCAGCTTAGGGGCCGGGACAGGGGGCACTGAAGCTTTCTTT. Amino acids: CASSLGAGTGGTEAFF.

V usage is TRBV6-5 and J usage is TRBJ2-7; D ambiguous. This CDR3 has 15 residues. The germline V gene has CDR1 MNHEY and CDR2 SVGAGI. V gave up 6 bases and J gave up 0 bases, with 15 bases separating them. The CDR3 sequence is CASSLAPQRSYEQYF. DNA of the CDR3: TGTGCCAGCAGCCTCGCGCCACAGCGCTCCTACGAGCAGTACTTC.

This clone was seen once. The chain carries TRBV6-5 and TRBJ2-7; D is tentatively TRBD1 or TRBD2 (5 bases each). The CDR3 covers 11 residues. The V gene's germline CDR1 is MNHEY and CDR2 SVGAGI. V lost 4 bases and J lost 6, with 7 bases in between. The CDR3 DNA sequence: TGTGCCAGCAGTTCTGGGGGCGAGCAGTACTTC. This encodes CASSSGGEQYF.

The rearrangement links TRBV10-3 to TRBJ1-1; a possible D gene is TRBD1 (5 bases). V was pared by 6 bases and J by 3 bases, with 8 bases between. The germline V gene has CDR1 ENHRY and CDR2 SYGVKD. This CDR3 region has 12 residues. The CDR3 DNA reads TGTGCCATCAGACGGGGGGACACTGAAGCTTTCTTT. Translating it yields CAIRRGDTEAFF.

This sequence joins TRBV19 and TRBJ1-1, with D perhaps TRBD1 (6 bases). Trimming removed 6 bases from V and 7 bases from J, with 9 bases in between. This CDR3 has 11 residues. The V gene's germline CDR1 is LNHDA and CDR2 SQIVND (reference sequence). The CDR3 DNA is TGTGCCAGTAGCCGGACAGATGAAGCTTTCTTT. Translated, it gives CASSRTDEAFF.

The chain recombines TRBV5-5 with TRBJ2-6, with 12 positions matching TRBD1. The V and J ends lost 5 bases and 5 bases, in that order; junction bases with no gene match: 8. Germline assignment: CDR1 SGHKS and CDR2 YYEKEE (reference sequence). This CDR3 is built from 17 residues. CDR3 protein: CASSPGTGGGRANVLTF. In nucleotides, the CDR3 is TGTGCCAGCAGTCCCGGGACAGGGGGCGGACGGGCCAACGTCCTGACTTTC. Filled out from reference TRBV5-5 and TRBJ2-6, the complete variable domain reads DAGVTQSPTHLIKTRGQQVTLRCSPISGHKSVSWYQQVLGQGPQFIFQYYEKEERGRGNFPDRFSARQFPNYSSELNVNALLLGDSALYLCASSPGTGGGRANVLTFGAGSRLTVL.

The chain carries TRBV5-4 and TRBJ1-1; TRBD1 might be the D (6 bases). The CDR3 spans 13 residues. Trimming took off 4 bases at V and 1 base at J, with 8 bases between the two ends. The germline V gene encodes CDR1 SGHNT and CDR2 YYREEE (reference sequence). The CDR3 DNA reads TGTGCCAGCAGCCGGACAGAGAACACTGAAGCTTTCTTT. Amino acid sequence: CASSRTENTEAFF. Complete variable domain (other parts from reference TRBV5-4 and TRBJ1-1): ETGVTQSPTHLIKTRGQQVTLRCSSQSGHNTVSWYQQALGQGPQFIFQYYREEENGRGNFPPRFSGLQFPNYSSELNVNALELDDSALYLCASSRTENTEAFFGQGTRLTVV.

CDR3 nucleotide sequence: TGTGCCAGCAGTTTAGATGGGGGACGACGGCCCCAGCATTTT. It specifies CASSLDGGRRPQHF. J is TRBJ1-5 and V is TRBV28; the D gene is possibly TRBD1 (5 bases). Germline assignment: CDR1 MDHEN and CDR2 SYDVKM. The CDR3 covers 14 residues. Between the trimmed V and J ends, which lost 2 bases and 9 bases, there was a span of 14 bases.

The chain links TRBV2 to TRBJ1-1; D gene ambiguous. The germline V gene encodes CDR1 SNHLY and CDR2 FYNNEI. This CDR3 spans 11 amino acids. With 11 bases removed from V and 1 base from J, the gap between germline ends came to 8 bases. CDR3 coding DNA: TGTGCCGGCCTGCGGAACACTGAAGCTTTCTTT. Translating gives CAGLRNTEAFF.

This chain joins TRBV10-1 and TRBJ2-7; perhaps TRBD1 as D (7 bases). CDR1 and CDR2 (germline): WNHNN, SYGVQD (reference sequence). Trimming removed 0 bases from V and 3 bases from J, with 15 bases in between. The CDR3 spans 16 residues. The CDR3: CASSESSGQGGYEQYF. For the CDR3, the DNA is TGCGCCAGCAGTGAGTCATCGGGGCAGGGGGGCTACGAGCAGTACTTC.